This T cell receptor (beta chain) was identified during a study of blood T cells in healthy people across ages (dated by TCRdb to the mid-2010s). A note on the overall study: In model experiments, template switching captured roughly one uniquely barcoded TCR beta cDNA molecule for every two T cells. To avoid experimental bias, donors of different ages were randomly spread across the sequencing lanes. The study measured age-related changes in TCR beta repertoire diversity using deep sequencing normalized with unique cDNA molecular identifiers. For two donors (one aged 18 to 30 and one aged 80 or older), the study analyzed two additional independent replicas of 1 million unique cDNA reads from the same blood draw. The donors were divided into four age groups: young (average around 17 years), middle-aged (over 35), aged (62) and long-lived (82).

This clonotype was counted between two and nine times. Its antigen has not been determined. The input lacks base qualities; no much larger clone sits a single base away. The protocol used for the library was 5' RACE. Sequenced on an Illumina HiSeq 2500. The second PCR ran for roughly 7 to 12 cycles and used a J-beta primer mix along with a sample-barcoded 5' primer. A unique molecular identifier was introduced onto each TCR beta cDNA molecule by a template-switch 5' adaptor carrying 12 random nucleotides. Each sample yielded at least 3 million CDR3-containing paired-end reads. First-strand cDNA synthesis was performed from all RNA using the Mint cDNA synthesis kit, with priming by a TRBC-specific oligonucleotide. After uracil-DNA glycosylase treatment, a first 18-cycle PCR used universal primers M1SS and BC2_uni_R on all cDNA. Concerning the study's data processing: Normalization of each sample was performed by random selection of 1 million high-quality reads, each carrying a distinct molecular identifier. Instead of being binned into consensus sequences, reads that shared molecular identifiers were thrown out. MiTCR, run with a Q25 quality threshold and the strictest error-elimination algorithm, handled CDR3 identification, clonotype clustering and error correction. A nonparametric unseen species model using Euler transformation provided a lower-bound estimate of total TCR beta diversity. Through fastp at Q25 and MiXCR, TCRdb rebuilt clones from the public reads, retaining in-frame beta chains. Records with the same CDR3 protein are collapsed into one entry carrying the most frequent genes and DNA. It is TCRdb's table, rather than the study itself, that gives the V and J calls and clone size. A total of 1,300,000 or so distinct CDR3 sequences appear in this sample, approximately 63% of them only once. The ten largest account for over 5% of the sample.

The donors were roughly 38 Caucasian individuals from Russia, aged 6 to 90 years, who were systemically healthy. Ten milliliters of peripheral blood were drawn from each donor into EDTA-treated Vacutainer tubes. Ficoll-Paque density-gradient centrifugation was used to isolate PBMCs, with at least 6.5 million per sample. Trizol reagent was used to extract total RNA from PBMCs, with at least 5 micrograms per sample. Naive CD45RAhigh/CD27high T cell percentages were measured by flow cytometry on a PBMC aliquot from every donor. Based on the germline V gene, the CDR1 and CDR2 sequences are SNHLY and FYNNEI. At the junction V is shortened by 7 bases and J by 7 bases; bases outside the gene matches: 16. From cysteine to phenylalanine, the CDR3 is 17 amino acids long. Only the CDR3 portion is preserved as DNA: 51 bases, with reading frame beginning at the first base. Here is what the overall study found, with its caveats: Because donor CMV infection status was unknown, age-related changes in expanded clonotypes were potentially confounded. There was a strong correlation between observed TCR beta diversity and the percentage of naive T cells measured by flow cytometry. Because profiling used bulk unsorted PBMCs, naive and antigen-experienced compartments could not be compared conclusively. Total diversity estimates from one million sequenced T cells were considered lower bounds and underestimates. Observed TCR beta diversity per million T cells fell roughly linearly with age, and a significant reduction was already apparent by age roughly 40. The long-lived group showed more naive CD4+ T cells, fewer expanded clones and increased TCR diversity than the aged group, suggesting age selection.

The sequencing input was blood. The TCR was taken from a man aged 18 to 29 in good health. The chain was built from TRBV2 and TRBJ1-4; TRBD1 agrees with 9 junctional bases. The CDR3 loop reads CASKPTYLGQGSEKLFF. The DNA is TGTGCCAGCAAGCCTACGTATCTGGGACAGGGCAGTGAAAAACTGTTTTTT.